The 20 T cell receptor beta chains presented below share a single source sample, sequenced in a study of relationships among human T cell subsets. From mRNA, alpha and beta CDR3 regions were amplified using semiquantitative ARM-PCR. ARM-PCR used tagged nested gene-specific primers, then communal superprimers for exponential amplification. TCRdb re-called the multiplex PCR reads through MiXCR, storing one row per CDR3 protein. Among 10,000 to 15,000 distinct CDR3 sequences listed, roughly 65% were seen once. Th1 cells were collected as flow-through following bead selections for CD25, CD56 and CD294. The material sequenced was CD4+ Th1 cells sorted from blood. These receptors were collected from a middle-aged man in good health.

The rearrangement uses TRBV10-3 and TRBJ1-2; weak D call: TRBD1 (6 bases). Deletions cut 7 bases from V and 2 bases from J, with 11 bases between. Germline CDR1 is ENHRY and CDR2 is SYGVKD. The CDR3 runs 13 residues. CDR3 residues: CAINPTGNYGYTF. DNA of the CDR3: TGTGCCATCAACCCGACAGGAAACTATGGCTACACCTTC.

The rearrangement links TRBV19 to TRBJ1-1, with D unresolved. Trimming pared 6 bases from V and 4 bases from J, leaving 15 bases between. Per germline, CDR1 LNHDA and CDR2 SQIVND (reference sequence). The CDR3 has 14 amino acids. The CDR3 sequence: CASSPTALLTEAFF. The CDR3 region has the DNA TGTGCCAGTAGCCCTACAGCGCTGCTCACTGAAGCTTTCTTT.

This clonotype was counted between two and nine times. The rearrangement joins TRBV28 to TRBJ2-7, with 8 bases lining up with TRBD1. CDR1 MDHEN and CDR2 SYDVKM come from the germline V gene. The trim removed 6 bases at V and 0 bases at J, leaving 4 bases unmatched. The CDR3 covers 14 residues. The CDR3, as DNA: TGTGCCAGCAGGGTGGGACAGGCCTCCTACGAGCAGTACTTC. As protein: CASRVGQASYEQYF.

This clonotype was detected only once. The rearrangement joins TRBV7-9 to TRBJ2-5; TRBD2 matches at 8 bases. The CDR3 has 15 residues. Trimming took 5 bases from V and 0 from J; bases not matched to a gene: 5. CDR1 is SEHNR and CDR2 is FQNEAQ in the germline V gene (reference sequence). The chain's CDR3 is CASSLRGAHQETQYF. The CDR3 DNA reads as TGTGCCAGCAGCCTGCGGGGGGCCCACCAAGAGACCCAGTACTTC. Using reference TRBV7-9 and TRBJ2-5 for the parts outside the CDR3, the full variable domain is DTGVSQNPRHKITKRGQNVTFRCDPISEHNRLYWYRQTLGQGPEFLTYFQNEAQLEKSRLLSDRFSAERPKGSFSTLEIQRTEQGDSAMYLCASSLRGAHQETQYFGPGTRLLVL.

Here the CDR3 reads CASSPGQMNTEAFF. The CDR3 bases are TGTGCCAGCTCACCAGGACAGATGAACACTGAAGCTTTCTTT. The gene calls are TRBV18 and TRBJ1-1; D may be TRBD1 (6 bases). Trimming stripped 2 bases from V and 0 bases from J, with 7 bases between. Germline V lookup: CDR1 KGHSH, CDR2 LQKENI. The CDR3 contains 14 residues.

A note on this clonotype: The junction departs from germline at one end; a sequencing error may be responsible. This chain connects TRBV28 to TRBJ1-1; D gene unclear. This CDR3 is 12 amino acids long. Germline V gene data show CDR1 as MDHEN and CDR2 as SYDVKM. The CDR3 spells CTSSTSLTEAFF. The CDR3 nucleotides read TGTACCAGCAGTACATCTCTCACTGAAGCTTTCTTT.

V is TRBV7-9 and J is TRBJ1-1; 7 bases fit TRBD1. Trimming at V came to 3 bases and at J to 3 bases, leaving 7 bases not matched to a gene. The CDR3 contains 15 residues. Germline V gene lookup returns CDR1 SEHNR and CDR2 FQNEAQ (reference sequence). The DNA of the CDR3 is TGTGCCAGCAGCTTCGGACAGGTTTGGGACACTGAAGCTTTCTTT. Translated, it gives CASSFGQVWDTEAFF. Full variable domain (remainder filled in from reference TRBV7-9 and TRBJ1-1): DTGVSQNPRHKITKRGQNVTFRCDPISEHNRLYWYRQTLGQGPEFLTYFQNEAQLEKSRLLSDRFSAERPKGSFSTLEIQRTEQGDSAMYLCASSFGQVWDTEAFFGQGTRLTVV.

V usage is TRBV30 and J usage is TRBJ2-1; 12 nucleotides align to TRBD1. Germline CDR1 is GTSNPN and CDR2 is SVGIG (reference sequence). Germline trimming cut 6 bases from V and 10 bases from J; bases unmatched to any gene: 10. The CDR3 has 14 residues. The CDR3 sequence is CACQKGQGAGEQFF. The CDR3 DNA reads TGTGCCTGCCAAAAGGGACAGGGGGCTGGAGAGCAGTTCTTC.

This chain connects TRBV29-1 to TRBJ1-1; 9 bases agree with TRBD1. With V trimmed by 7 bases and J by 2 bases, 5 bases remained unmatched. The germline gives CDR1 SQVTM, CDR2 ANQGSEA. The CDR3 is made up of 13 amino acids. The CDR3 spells CSAMGQGNTEAFF. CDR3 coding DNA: TGCAGCGCCATGGGACAGGGCAACACTGAAGCTTTCTTT.

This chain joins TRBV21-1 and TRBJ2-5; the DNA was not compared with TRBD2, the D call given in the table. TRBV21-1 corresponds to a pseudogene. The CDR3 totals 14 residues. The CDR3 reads CASSFSGRDETQYF. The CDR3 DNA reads TGTGCCAGCAGTTTTAGCGGGAGAGATGAGACCCAGTACTTC.

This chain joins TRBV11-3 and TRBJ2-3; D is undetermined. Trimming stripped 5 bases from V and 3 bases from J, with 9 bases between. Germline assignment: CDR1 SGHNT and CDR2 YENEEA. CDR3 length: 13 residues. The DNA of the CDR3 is TGTGCCAGCAGCCACGTACGGACAGATACGCAGTATTTT. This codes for CASSHVRTDTQYF.

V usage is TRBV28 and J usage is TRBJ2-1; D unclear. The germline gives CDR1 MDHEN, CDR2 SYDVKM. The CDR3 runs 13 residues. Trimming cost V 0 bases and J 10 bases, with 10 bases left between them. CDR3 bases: TGTGCCAGCAGTTTATGGGAGACCAACGAGCAGTTCTTC. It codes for CASSLWETNEQFF.

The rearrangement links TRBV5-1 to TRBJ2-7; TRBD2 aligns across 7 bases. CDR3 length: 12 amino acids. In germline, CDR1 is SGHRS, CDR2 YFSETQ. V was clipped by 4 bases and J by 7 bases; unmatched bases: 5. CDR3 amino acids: CASSLAGREQYF. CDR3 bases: TGCGCCAGCAGCCTGGCCGGGAGGGAGCAGTACTTC.

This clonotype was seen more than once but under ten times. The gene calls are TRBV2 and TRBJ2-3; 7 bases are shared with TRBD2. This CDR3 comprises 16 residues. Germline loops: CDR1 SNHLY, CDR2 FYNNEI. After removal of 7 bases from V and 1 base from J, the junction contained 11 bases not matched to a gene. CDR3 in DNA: TGTGCCAGCACCCTACTCGGGACTACCGGCACAGATACGCAGTATTTT. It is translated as CASTLLGTTGTDTQYF.

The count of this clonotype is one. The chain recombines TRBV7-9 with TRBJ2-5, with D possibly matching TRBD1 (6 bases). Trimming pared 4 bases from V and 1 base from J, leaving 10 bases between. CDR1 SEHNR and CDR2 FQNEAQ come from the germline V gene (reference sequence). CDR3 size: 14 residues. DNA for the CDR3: TGTGCCAGCAGCTGGCAGGGGTTCCAAGAGACCCAGTACTTC. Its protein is CASSWQGFQETQYF.

CDR3 bases: TGCGCCAGCAGCCTAACAGAGCGAGGCACAGATACGCAGTATTTT. It encodes CASSLTERGTDTQYF. The V gene is TRBV5-1, the J gene TRBJ2-3, with D unclear. Trimming removed 4 bases from V and 1 base from J, with 13 bases in between. The V gene's germline CDR1 is SGHRS and CDR2 YFSETQ. This CDR3 has 15 residues.

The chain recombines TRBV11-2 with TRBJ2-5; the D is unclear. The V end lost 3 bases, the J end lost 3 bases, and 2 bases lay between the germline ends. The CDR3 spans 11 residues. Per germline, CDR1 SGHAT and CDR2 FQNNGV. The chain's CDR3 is CASSFEETQYF. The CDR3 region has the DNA TGTGCCAGCAGCTTCGAAGAGACCCAGTACTTC.

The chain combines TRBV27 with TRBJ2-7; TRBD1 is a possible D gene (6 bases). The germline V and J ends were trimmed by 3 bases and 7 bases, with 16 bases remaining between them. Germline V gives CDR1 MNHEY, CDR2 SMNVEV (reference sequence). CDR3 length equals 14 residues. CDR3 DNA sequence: TGTGCCAGCAGTTTCGCCAGGGGCGTGGGGGAGCAGTACTTC. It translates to CASSFARGVGEQYF.

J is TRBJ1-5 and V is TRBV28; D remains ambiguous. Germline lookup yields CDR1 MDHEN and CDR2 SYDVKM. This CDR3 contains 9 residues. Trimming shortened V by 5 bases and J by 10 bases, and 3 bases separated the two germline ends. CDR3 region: CASSVPQHF. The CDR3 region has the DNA TGTGCCAGCAGTGTTCCCCAGCATTTT.

Written as DNA, the CDR3 is TGTGCCAGCTCACGTGCCCGGGACGTTTACGAGCAGTACTTC. Protein sequence: CASSRARDVYEQYF. The chain uses TRBV18 and TRBJ2-7, with D tentatively TRBD1 or TRBD2 (5 bases each). The CDR3 consists of 14 residues. The germline V gene encodes CDR1 KGHSH and CDR2 LQKENI. The V gene lost 4 bases and the J gene lost 4 bases, with 14 bases spanning the gap.